This TCR beta chain derives from a study of blood T cells in healthy people across ages. From germline, CDR1 is MNHNY and CDR2 SVGAGI (reference sequence). Trimming removed 8 bases at V and 0 bases at J, with 10 bases between. CDR3 size: 13 residues. A second roughly 6 to 11 cycle PCR used barcoded and J-beta primers. TCRdb re-called the 5' RACE reads through MiXCR, storing one row per CDR3 protein. The sample carries about 780,000 distinct CDR3 sequences, roughly 24% recorded once. Samples had at least 7 million PBMCs isolated from them. This sample also appeared in a second study, on T cells of mothers and their children. That study adds: Thymic selection molds TCR recombination output in a comparable way in related and unrelated pairs. Biologically related mothers and children overlapped slightly more than unrelated pairs, a non-significant difference. Researchers found no T cell clones that were persistent and microchimeric.

This rearrangement joins TRBV6-6 to TRBJ1-1, with D perhaps TRBD1 (5 bases). The sequencing sample was made of blood. The source is a boy between 10 and 17 years old in good health. The CDR3 DNA is TGTGCCAGCGGGACCGGAATGAACACTGAAGCTTTCTTT. This encodes CASGTGMNTEAFF.